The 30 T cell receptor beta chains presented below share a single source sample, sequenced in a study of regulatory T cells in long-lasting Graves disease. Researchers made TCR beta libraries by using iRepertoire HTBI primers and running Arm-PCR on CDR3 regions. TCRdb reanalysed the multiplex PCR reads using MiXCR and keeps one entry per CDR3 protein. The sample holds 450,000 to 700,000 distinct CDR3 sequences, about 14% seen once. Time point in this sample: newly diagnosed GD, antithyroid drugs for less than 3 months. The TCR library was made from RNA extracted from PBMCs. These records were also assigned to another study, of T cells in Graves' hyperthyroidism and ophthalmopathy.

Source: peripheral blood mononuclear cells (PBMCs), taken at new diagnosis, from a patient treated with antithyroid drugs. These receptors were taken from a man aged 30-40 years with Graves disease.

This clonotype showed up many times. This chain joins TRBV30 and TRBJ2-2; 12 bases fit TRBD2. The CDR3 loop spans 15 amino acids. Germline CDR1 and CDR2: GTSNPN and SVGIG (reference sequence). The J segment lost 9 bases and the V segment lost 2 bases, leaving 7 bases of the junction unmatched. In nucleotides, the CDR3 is TGTGCCTGGAGTCACCCGACTAGCGGGAGCTGGGAGCTGTTTTTT. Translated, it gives CAWSHPTSGSWELFF.

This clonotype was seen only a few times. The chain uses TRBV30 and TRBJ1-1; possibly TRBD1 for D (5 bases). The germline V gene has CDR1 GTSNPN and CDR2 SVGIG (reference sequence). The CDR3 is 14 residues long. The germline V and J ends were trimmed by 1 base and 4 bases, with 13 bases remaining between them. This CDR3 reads CAWSARGGSTEAFF. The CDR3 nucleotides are TGTGCCTGGAGTGCCCGCGGGGGGAGCACTGAAGCTTTCTTT.

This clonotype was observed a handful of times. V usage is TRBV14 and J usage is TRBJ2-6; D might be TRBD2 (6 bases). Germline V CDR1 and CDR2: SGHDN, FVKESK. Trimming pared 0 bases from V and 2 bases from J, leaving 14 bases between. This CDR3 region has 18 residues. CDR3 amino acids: CASSQDRVGGAGANVLTF. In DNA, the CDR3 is TGTGCCAGCAGCCAAGACCGTGTGGGAGGAGCTGGGGCCAACGTCCTGACTTTC.

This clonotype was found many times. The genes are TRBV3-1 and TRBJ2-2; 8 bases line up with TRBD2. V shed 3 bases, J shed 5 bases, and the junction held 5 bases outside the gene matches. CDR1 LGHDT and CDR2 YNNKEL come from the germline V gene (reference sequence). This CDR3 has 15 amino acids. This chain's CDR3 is CASSHGGVGTGELFF. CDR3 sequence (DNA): TGTGCCAGCAGCCACGGGGGGGTAGGAACCGGGGAGCTGTTTTTT.

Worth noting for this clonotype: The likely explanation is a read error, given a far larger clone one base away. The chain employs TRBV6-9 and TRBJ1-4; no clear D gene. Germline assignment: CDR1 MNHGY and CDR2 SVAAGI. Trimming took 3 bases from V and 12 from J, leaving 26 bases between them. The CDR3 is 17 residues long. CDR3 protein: CASSYRISTVGVEELFF. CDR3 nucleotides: TGTGCCAGCAGTTACAGGATTTCGACGGTCGGAGTCGAAGAACTGTTTTTT.

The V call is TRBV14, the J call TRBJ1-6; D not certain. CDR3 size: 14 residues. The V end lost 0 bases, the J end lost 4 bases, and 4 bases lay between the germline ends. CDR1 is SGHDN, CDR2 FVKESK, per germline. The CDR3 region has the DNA TGTGCCAGCAGCCAAGACCCATATAATTCACCCCTCCACTTT. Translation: CASSQDPYNSPLHF. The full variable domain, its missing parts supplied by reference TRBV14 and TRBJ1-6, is EAGVTQFPSHSVIEKGQTVTLRCDPISGHDNLYWYRRVMGKEIKFLLHFVKESKQDESGMPNNRFLAERTGGTYSTLKVQPAELEDSGVYFCASSQDPYNSPLHFGNGTRLTVT.

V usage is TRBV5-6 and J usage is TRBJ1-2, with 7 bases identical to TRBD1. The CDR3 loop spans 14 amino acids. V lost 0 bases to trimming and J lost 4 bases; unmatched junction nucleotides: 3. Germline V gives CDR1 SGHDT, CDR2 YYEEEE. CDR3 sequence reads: CASSLGDSFYGYTF. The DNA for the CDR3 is TGTGCCAGCAGCTTGGGGGACAGCTTCTATGGCTACACCTTC.

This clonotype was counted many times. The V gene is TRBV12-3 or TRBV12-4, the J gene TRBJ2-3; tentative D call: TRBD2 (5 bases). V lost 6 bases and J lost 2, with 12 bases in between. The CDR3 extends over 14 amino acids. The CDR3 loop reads CASSLAGITDTQYF. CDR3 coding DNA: TGTGCCAGCAGCCTAGCTGGCATCACAGATACGCAGTATTTT.

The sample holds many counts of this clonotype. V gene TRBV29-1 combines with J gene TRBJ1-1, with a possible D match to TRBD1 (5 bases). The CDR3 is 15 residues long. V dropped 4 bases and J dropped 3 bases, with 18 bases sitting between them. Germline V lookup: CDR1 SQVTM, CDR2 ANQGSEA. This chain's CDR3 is CSVVVTPDKDTEAFF. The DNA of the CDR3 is TGCAGCGTTGTTGTGACTCCGGACAAGGACACTGAAGCTTTCTTT. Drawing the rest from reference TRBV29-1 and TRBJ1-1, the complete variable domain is SAVISQKPSRDICQRGTSLTIQCQVDSQVTMMFWYRQQPGQSLTLIATANQGSEATYESGFVIDKFPISRPNLTFSTLTVSNMSPEDSSIYLCSVVVTPDKDTEAFFGQGTRLTVV.

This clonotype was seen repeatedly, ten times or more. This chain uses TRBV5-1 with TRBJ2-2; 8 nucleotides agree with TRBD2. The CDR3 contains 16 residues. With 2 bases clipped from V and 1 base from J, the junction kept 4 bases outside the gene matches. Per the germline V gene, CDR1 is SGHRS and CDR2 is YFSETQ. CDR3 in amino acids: CASSLVLAGNTGELFF. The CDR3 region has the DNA TGCGCCAGCAGCTTAGTCCTAGCGGGGAACACCGGGGAGCTGTTTTTT.

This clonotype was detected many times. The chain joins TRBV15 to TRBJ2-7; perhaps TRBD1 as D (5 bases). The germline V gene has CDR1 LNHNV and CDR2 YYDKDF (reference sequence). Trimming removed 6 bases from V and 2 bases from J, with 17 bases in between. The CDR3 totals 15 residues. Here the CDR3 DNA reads TGTGCCACCAGACCGACCCACAGGTCGACCTACGAGCAGTACTTC. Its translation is CATRPTHRSTYEQYF.

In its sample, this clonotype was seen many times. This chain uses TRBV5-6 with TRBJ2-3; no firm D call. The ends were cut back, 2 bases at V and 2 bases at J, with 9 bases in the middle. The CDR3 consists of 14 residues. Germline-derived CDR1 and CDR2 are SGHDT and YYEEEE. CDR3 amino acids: CASSFVSDTDTQYF. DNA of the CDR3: TGTGCCAGCAGCTTTGTTTCGGACACAGATACGCAGTATTTT.

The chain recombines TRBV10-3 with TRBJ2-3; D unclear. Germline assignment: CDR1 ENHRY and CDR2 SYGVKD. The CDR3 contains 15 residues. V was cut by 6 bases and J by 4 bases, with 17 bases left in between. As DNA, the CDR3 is TGTGCCATCAGCGGGCCCGGTAGGGTCCCAGATACGCAGTATTTT. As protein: CAISGPGRVPDTQYF.

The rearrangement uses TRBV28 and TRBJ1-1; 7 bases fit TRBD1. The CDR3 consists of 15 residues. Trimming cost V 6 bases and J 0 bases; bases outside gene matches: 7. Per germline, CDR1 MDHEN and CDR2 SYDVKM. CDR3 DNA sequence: TGTGCCAGCAGCTCAGGGGGGATCATGAACACTGAAGCTTTCTTT. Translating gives CASSSGGIMNTEAFF.

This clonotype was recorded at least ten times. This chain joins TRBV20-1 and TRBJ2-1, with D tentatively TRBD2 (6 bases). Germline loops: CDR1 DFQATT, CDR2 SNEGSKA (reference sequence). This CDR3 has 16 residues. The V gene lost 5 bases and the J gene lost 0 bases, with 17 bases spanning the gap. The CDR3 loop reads CSAPDSSASSYNEQFF. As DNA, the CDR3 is TGCAGTGCTCCGGACTCTAGCGCGAGCTCCTACAATGAGCAGTTCTTC.

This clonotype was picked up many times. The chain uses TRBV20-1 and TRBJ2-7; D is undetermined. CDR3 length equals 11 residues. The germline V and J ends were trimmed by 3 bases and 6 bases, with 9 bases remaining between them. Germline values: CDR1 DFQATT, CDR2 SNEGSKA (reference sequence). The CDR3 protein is CSASQGGEQYF. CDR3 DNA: TGCAGTGCTAGTCAAGGTGGCGAGCAGTACTTC.

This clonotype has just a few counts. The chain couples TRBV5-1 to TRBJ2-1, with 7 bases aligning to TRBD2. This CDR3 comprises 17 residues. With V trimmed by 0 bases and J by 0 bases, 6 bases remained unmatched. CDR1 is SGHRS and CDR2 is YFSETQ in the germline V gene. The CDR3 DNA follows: TGCGCCAGCAGCTTGGTCCTGGCTAGCGGCTCCTACAATGAGCAGTTCTTC. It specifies CASSLVLASGSYNEQFF.

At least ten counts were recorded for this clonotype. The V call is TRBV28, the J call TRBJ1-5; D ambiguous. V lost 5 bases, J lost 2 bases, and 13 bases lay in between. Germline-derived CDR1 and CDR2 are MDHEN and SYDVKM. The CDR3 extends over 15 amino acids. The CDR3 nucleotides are TGTGCCAGCAGTAATCGAGGGCTCCGCAATCAGCCCCAGCATTTT. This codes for CASSNRGLRNQPQHF.

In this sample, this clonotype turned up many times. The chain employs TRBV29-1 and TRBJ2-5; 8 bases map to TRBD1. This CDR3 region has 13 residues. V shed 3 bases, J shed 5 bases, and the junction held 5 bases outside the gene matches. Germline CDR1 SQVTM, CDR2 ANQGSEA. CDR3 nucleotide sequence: TGCAGCGTTGACCAGGGGGCCGGGGAGACCCAGTACTTC. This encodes CSVDQGAGETQYF. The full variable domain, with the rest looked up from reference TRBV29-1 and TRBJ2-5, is SAVISQKPSRDICQRGTSLTIQCQVDSQVTMMFWYRQQPGQSLTLIATANQGSEATYESGFVIDKFPISRPNLTFSTLTVSNMSPEDSSIYLCSVDQGAGETQYFGPGTRLLVL.

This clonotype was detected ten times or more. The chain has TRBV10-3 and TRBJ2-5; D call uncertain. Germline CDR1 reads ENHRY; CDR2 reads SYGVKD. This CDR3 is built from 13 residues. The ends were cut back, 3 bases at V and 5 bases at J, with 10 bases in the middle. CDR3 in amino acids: CAISEGQRETQYF. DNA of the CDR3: TGTGCCATCAGTGAAGGCCAGAGGGAGACCCAGTACTTC.

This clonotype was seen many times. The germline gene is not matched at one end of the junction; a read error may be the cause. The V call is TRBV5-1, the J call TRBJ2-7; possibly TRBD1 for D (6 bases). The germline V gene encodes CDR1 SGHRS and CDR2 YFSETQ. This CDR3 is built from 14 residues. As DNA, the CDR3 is TGTGCCAGCAGCTTAGAAGAGGGGGCCTACGAGCAGTACTTC. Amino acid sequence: CASSLEEGAYEQYF.

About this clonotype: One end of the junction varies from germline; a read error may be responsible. The CDR3 sequence: CASRLALQETLYF. DNA for the CDR3: TGTGCCAGCAGGCTAGCGCTGCAAGAGACCCTGTACTTC. This chain joins TRBV27 and TRBJ2-5, with D possibly TRBD2 on 6 matching bases. The length of the CDR3 is 13 residues. Per the germline V gene, CDR1 is MNHEY and CDR2 is SMNVEV (reference sequence).

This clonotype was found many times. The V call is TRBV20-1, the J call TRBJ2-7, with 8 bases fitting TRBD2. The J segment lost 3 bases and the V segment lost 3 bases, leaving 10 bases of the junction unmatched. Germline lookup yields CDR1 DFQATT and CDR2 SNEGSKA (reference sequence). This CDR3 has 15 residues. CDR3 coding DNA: TGCAGTGCTAGGAATTCCGGGAGGGCCCTCTACGAGCAGTACTTC. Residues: CSARNSGRALYEQYF.

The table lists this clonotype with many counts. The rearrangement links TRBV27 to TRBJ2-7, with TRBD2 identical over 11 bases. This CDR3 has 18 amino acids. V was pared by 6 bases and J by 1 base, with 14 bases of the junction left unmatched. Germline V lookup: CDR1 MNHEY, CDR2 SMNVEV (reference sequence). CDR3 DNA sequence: TGTGCCAGCAGCACACTCGGCGGTCGACTAGCGGGATCCTACGAGCAGTACTTC. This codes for CASSTLGGRLAGSYEQYF.

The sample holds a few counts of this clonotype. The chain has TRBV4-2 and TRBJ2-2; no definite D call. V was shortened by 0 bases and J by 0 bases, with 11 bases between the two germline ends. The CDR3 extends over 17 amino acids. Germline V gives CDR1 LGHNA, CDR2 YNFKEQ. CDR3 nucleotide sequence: TGTGCCAGCAGCCAAGAGGGGTGGGTGCCGAACACCGGGGAGCTGTTTTTT. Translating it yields CASSQEGWVPNTGELFF.

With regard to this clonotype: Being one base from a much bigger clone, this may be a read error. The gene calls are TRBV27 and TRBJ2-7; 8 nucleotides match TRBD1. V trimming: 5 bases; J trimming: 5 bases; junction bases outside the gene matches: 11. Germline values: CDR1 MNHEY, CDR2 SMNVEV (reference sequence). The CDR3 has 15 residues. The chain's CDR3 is CASSTRGQALNEQYF. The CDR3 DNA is TGTGCCAGCAGTACTAGGGGACAGGCTCTCAACGAGCAGTACTTC.

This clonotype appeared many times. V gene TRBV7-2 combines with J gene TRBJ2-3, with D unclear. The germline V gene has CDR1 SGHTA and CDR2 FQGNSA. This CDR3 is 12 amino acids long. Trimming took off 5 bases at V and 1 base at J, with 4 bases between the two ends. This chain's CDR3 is CASSLRTDTQYF. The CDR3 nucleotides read TGTGCCAGCAGCCTCCGCACAGATACGCAGTATTTT. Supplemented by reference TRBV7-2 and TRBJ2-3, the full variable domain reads GAGVSQSPSNKVTEKGKDVELRCDPISGHTALYWYRQSLGQGLEFLIYFQGNSAPDKSGLPSDRFSAERTGGSVSTLTIQRTQQEDSAVYLCASSLRTDTQYFGPGTRLTVL.

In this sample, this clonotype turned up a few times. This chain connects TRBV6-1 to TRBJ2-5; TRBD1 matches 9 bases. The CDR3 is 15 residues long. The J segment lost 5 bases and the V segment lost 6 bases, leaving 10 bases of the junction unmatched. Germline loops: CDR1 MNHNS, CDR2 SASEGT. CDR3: CASSLRTGEVETQYF. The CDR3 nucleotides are TGTGCCAGCAGCCTCAGGACAGGGGAGGTGGAGACCCAGTACTTC.

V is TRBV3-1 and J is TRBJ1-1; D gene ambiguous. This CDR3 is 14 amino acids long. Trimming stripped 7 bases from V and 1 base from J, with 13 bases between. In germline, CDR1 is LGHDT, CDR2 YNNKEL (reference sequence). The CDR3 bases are TGTGCCAGCACCCTCCAATCGGGGAACACTGAAGCTTTCTTT. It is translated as CASTLQSGNTEAFF.

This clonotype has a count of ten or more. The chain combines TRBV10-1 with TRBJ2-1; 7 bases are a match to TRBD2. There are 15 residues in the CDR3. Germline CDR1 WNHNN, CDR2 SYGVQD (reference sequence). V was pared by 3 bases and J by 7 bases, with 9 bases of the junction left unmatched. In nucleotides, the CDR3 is TGCGCCAGCAGTGAATCTGGTGGGAGGGAGAATGAGCAGTTCTTC. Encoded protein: CASSESGGRENEQFF.